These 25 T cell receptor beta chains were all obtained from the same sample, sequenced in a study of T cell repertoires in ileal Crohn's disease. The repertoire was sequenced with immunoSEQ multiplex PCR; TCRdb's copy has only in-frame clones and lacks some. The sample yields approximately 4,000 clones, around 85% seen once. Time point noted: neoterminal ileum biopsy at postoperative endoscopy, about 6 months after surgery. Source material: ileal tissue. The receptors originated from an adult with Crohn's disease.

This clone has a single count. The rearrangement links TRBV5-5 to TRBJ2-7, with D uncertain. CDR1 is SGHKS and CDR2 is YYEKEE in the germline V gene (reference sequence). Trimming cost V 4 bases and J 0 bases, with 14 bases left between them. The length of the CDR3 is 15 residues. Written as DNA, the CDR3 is TGTGCCAGCAGCCATTTGACATCTGGCTCCTACGAGCAGTACTTC. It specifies CASSHLTSGSYEQYF.

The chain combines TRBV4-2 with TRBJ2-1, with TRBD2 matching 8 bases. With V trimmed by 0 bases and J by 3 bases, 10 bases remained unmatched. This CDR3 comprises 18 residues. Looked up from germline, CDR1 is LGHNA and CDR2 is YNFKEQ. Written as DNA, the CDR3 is TGTGCCAGCAGCCAAGATGGGGTCGGTAGCGGGGACTACAATGAGCAGTTCTTC. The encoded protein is CASSQDGVGSGDYNEQFF.

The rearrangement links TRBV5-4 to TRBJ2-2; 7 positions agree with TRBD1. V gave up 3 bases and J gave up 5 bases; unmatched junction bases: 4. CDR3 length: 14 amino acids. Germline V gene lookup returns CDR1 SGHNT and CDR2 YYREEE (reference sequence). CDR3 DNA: TGTGCCAGCAGCTGGGACAGACGAACCGGGGAGCTGTTTTTT. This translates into CASSWDRRTGELFF. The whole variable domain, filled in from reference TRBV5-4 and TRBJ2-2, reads ETGVTQSPTHLIKTRGQQVTLRCSSQSGHNTVSWYQQALGQGPQFIFQYYREEENGRGNFPPRFSGLQFPNYSSELNVNALELDDSALYLCASSWDRRTGELFFGEGSRLTVL.

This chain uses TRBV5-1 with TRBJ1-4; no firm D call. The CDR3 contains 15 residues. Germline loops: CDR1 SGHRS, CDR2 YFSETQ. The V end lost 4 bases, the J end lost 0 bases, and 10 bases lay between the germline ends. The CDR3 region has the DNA TGCGCCAGCAGCACGGACTTGGCAACTAATGAAAAACTGTTTTTT. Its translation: CASSTDLATNEKLFF.

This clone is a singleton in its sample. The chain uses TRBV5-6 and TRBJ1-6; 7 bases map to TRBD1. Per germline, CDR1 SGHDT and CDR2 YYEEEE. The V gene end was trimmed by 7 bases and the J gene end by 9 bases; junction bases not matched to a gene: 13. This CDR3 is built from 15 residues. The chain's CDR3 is CASLSMRQGISPLHF. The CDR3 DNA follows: TGTGCCAGCCTCTCGATGAGACAGGGTATTTCACCCCTCCACTTT.

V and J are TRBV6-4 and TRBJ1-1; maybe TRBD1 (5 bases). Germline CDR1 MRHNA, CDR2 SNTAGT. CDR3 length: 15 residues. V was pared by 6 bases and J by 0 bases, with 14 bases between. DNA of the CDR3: TGTGCCAGCAGCGACACACCACAGGTGAACACTGAAGCTTTCTTT. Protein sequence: CASSDTPQVNTEAFF.

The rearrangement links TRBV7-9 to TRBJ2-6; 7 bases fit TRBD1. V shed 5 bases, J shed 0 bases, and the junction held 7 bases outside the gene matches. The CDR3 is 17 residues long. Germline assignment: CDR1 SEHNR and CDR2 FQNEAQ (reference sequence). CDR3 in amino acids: CASSQGTDFSGANVLTF. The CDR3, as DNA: TGTGCCAGCAGCCAAGGGACAGATTTCTCTGGGGCCAACGTCCTGACTTTC.

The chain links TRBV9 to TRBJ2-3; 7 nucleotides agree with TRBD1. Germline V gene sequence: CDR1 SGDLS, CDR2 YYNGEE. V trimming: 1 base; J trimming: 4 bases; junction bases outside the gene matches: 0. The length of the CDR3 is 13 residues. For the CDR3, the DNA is TGTGCCAGCAGCGTACAGGGGGCAGATACGCAGTATTTT. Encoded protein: CASSVQGADTQYF.

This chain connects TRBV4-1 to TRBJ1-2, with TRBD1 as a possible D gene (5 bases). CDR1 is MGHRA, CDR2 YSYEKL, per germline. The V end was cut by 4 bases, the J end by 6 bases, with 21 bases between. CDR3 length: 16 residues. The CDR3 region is CASSPTPQGTLNGYTF. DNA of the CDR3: TGCGCCAGCAGCCCCACCCCTCAGGGAACCCTAAATGGCTACACCTTC.

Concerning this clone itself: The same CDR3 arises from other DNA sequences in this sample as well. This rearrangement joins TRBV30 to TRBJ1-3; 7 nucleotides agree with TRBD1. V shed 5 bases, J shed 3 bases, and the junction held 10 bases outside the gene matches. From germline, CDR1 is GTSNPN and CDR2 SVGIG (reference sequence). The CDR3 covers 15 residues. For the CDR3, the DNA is TGTGCCTGGGGTCAGGCAGGGGGACGTGGAAACACCATATATTTT. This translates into CAWGQAGGRGNTIYF.

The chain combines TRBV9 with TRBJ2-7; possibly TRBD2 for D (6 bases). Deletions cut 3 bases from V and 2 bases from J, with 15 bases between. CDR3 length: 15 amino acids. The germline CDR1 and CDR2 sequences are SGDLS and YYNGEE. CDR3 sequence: CASSGPLGGAYEQYF. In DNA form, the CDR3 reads TGTGCCAGCAGCGGCCCACTAGGCGGGGCCTACGAGCAGTACTTC.

This CDR3 reads CASSYTQGVGTEAFF. CDR3 DNA: TGTGCCAGCAGCTACACTCAGGGGGTGGGCACTGAAGCTTTCTTT. This sequence joins TRBV27 and TRBJ1-1, with 7 bases identical to TRBD1. Germline CDR1 reads MNHEY; CDR2 reads SMNVEV (reference sequence). Trimming removed 6 bases from V and 4 bases from J; junction bases left unmatched: 11. The CDR3 sequence is 15 residues long.

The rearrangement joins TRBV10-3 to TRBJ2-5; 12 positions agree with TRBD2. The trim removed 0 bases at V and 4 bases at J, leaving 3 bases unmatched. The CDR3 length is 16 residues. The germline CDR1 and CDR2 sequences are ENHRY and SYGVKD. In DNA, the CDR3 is TGTGCCATCAGTGAGTCTGTACTAGCGGGGGGAGAGACCCAGTACTTC. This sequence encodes CAISESVLAGGETQYF.

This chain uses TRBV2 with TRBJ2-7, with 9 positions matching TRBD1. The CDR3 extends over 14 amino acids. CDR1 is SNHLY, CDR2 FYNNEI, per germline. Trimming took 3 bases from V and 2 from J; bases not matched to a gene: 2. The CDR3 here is CASSDGQGPYEQYF. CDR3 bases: TGTGCCAGCAGTGACGGACAGGGGCCCTACGAGCAGTACTTC. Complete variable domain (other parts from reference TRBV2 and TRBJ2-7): EPEVTQTPSHQVTQMGQEVILRCVPISNHLYFYWYRQILGQKVEFLVSFYNNEISEKSEIFDDQFSVERPDGSNFTLKIRSTKLEDSAMYFCASSDGQGPYEQYFGPGTRLTVT.

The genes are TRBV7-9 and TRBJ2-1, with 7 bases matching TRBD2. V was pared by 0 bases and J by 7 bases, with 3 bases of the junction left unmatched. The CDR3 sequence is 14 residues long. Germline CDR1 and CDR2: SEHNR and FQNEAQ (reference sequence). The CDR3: CASSLAGGVNEQFF. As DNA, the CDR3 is TGTGCCAGCAGCTTAGCGGGGGGGGTAAATGAGCAGTTCTTC.

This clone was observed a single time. The CDR3 spells CASSLAGRDETQYF. The DNA of the CDR3 is TGCGCCAGCAGCTTGGCTGGCAGGGATGAGACCCAGTACTTC. The chain joins TRBV5-1 to TRBJ2-5; a possible D gene is TRBD1 (5 bases). Germline lookup yields CDR1 SGHRS and CDR2 YFSETQ. The length of the CDR3 is 14 residues. With 0 bases removed from V and 5 bases from J, the gap between germline ends came to 11 bases.

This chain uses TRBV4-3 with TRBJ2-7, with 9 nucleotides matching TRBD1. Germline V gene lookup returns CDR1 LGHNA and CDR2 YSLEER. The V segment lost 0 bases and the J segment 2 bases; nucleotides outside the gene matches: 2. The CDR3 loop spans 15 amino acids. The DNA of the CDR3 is TGCGCCAGCAGCCAAGATGACAGGGGGGCCTACGAGCAGTACTTC. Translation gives CASSQDDRGAYEQYF.

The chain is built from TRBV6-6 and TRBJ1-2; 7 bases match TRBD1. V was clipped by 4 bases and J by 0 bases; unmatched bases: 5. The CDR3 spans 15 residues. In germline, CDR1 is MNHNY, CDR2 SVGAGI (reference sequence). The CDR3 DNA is TGTGCCAGCAGTTCACCCGGGACAGCTAACTATGGCTACACCTTC. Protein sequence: CASSSPGTANYGYTF.

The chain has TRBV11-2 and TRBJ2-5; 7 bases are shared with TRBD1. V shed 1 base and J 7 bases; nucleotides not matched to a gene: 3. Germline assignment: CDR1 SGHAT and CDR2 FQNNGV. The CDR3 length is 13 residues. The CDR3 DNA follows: TGTGCCAGCAGCTTAGGACAGGGTTGGACCCAGTACTTC. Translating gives CASSLGQGWTQYF.

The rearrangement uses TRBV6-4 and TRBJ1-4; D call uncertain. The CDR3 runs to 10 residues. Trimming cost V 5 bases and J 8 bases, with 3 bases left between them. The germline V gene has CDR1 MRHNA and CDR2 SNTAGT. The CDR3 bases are TGTGCCAGCAGTCAAGAAAAACTGTTTTTT. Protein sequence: CASSQEKLFF.

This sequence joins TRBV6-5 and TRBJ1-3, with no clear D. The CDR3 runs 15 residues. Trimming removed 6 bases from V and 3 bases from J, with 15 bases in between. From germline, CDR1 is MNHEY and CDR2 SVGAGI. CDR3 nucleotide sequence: TGTGCCAGCAGCCGAACGACAAGGCATGGAAACACCATATATTTT. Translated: CASSRTTRHGNTIYF.

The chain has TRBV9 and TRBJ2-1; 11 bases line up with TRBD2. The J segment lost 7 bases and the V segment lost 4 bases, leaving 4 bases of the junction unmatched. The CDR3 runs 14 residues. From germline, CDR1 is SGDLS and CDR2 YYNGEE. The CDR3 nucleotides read TGTGCCAGCAGCACTAGGACTAGCGGGAATGAGCAGTTCTTC. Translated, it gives CASSTRTSGNEQFF. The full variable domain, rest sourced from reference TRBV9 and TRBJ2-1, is DSGVTQTPKHLITATGQRVTLRCSPRSGDLSVYWYQQSLDQGLQFLIQYYNGEERAKGNILERFSAQQFPDLHSELNLSSLELGDSALYFCASSTRTSGNEQFFGPGTRLTVL.

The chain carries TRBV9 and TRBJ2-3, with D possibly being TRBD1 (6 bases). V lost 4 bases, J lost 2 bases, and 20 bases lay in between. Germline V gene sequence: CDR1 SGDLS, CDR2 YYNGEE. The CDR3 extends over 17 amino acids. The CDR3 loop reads CASSSDGTRATTDTQYF. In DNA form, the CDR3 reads TGTGCCAGCAGCTCCGACGGGACAAGGGCTACCACAGATACGCAGTATTTT.

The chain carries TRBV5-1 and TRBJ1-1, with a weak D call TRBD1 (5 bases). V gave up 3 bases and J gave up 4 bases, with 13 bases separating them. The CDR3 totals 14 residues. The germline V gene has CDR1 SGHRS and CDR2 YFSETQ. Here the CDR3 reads CASSSGGGVTEAFF. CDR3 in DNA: TGCGCCAGCAGCTCGGGCGGGGGAGTCACTGAAGCTTTCTTT.

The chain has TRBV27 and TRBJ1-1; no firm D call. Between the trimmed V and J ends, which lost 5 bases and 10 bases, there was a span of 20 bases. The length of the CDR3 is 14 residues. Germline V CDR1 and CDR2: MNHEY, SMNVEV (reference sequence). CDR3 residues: CASSNPAAGGGAFF. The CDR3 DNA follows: TGTGCCAGCAGTAACCCGGCGGCGGGTGGTGGAGCTTTCTTT.